This is a list of T cell receptor beta chains from one sample in a study of blood T cells in healthy people across ages. TCRdb reprocessed the 5' RACE reads with MiXCR, giving one entry per CDR3 protein. Altogether about 580,000 distinct CDR3 sequences are present, around 50% being singletons, with the ten largest covering about 26%. Source material: blood. The origin of the receptors is a man older than 75 in good health. CDR3s include the opening cysteine and the closing phenylalanine or tryptophan. A D gene is named only where the DNA matches it firmly. Expanded clones get a size class; other rows say once, few or many, or leave the size out.

>TRBV20-1|NA|NA|TRBJ2-3
TGCAGTGCTAGAGATAGGAGGGGGCGGTTGAACACAGATACGCAGTATTTT
CSARDRRGRLNTDTQYF
>TRBV5-1|NA|NA|TRBJ1-2
TGCGCCAGCAGCTTGGACGGTAGAAACTATGGCTACACCTTC
CASSLDGRNYGYTF
>TRBV10-3|NA|NA|TRBJ2-5
TGTGCCATCAGTGAGTCCGGCAGTCAAGAGACCCAGTACTTC
CAISESGSQETQYF
>TRBV7-9|NA|NA|TRBJ2-5
TGTACCAGCAGCGATAACGGGGGAGGACAAGAGACCCAGTACTTC
CTSSDNGGGQETQYF
>TRBV9|many|NA|TRBJ2-1
TGTGCCAGCAGCGTCGGGTATGAGCAGTTCTTC
CASSVGYEQFF
>TRBV6-6|few|NA|TRBJ2-2
TGTGCCAGCAGTTACTTGCAGGGGATCACCGGGGAGCTGTTTTTT
CASSYLQGITGELFF
>TRBV20-1|few|NA|TRBJ2-5
TGCAGTGCTAGAGCTCTCTCAGGAGAGACCCAGTACTTC
CSARALSGETQYF
>TRBV7-2|few|NA|TRBJ2-3
TGTGCCAGCAGATATAAGACAGGTGATATTATAGGAGATACGCAGTATTTT
CASRYKTGDIIGDTQYF
>TRBV6-6|NA|NA|TRBJ1-2
TGTGCCAGCACCCCCCCCGGGCCTGGACAGAACTATGGCTACACCTTC
CASTPPGPGQNYGYTF
>TRBV4-3|few|NA|TRBJ1-2
TGCGCCAGCAGCCAAGACGGGAAAGGGAACTATGGCTACACCTTC
CASSQDGKGNYGYTF
>TRBV20-1|NA|TRBD2|TRBJ2-1
TGCAGTGCCATGACTAGCGGCCGCTACAATGAGCAGTTCTTC
CSAMTSGRYNEQFF
>TRBV20-1|NA|NA|TRBJ1-1
TGCAGTGCTAGAGACCCCCAGGTAGGAGCTTTCTTT
CSARDPQVGAFF
>TRBV27|NA|NA|TRBJ2-7
TGTGCCAGCAGTCCCGGCCTTCTTCCCCACGAGCAGTACTTC
CASSPGLLPHEQYF
>TRBV7-9|few|NA|TRBJ1-1
TGTGCCAGCCTTTCGTCGGCTCCCGGAGGTACTGAAGCTTTCTTT
CASLSSAPGGTEAFF
>TRBV6-2/TRBV6-3|NA|TRBD2|TRBJ2-1
TGTGCCACCAGACTAGCGGAACTCTACAATGAGCAGTTCTTC
CATRLAELYNEQFF
>TRBV21-1|once|NA|TRBJ1-5
TGTGCCAGCAGCAAAGCGCGCCATTTGGACAGGGTTTATAGCAATCAGCCCCAGCATTTT
CASSKARHLDRVYSNQPQHF
>TRBV3-1|NA|NA|TRBJ1-2
TGTGCCAGCAGCCAATTATTGGACACCGCCTATGGCTACACCTTC
CASSQLLDTAYGYTF
>TRBV6-5|NA|NA|TRBJ2-7
TGTGCCAGCAGACACACAGCGCAGGACGAGCAGTACTTC
CASRHTAQDEQYF
>TRBV5-1|NA|NA|TRBJ2-7
TGCGCCAGCAGCCCCCAGCCCGCCTACGAGCAGTACTTC
CASSPQPAYEQYF
>TRBV29-1|NA|TRBD1|TRBJ2-7
TGCAGCGTTGAGGTCCGACAGGGGGCCTACGAGCAGTACTTC
CSVEVRQGAYEQYF
>TRBV14|once|NA|TRBJ2-3
TGTGCCAGCAGCGGACCAGGCACAGATACGCAGTATTTT
CASSGPGTDTQYF
>TRBV6-5|NA|NA|TRBJ1-1
TGTGCCAGCAGTCCACCTTCGCGTCGATTCACTGGAGCTTTCTTT
CASSPPSRRFTGAFF
>TRBV24-1|few|NA|TRBJ1-2
TGTGCCACCAGTGACGGGAACAGGCTCTATGGCTACACCTTC
CATSDGNRLYGYTF
>TRBV7-9|many|NA|TRBJ2-7
TGTGCCAGCAGTCGGGAGTCCTACGGCGAGCAGTACTTC
CASSRESYGEQYF
>TRBV7-2|NA|NA|TRBJ2-2
TGTGCCAGCAGCTTAGTCTTGGCCGGGGAGCTGTTTTTT
CASSLVLAGELFF
>TRBV9|few|NA|TRBJ2-7
TGTGCCAGCAGCGTAGAGGCAGAATACTACGAGCAGTACTTC
CASSVEAEYYEQYF
>TRBV20-1|NA|TRBD2|TRBJ2-3
TGCAGTGCTAGCGGGGGGGCGGTAACAGATACGCAGTATTTT
CSASGGAVTDTQYF
>TRBV7-9|many|NA|TRBJ2-1
TGTGCCAGCAGCAGGACTCGGGGCTCCTACAATGAGCAGTTCTTC
CASSRTRGSYNEQFF
>TRBV4-3|many|TRBD2|TRBJ2-3
TGCGCCAGCAGCCAAGAGCGGGGGAGCACAGATACGCAGTATTTT
CASSQERGSTDTQYF
>TRBV12-3/TRBV12-4|many|NA|TRBJ1-2
TGTGCCAGCAGTCGAGCTAACTATGGCTACACCTTC
CASSRANYGYTF
>TRBV2|NA|NA|TRBJ2-7
TGTGCCAGCAGACCCGGGACGCACTCCTACGAGCAGTACTTC
CASRPGTHSYEQYF
>TRBV2|few|NA|TRBJ2-7
TGTGCCAGCAGTGTCGGCGGCTACGAGCAGTACTTC
CASSVGGYEQYF
>TRBV13|NA|NA|TRBJ2-1
TGTGCCAGCAGCCAGGTCCCGGGAGATGGGAATGAGCAGTTCTTC
CASSQVPGDGNEQFF
>TRBV6-2/TRBV6-3|NA|NA|TRBJ2-2
TGTGCCAGCAGTTACTCCGTTTTAAGATCCCACGGGGAGCTGTTTTTT
CASSYSVLRSHGELFF
>TRBV5-1|many|NA|TRBJ2-4
TGCGCCAGCAGCGGATCACTGGGTAGTATCCAAAACATTCAGTACTTC
CASSGSLGSIQNIQYF
>TRBV6-5|few|NA|TRBJ1-1
TGTGCCAGCAGTTACGGGTCGGGCAGGGGCACTGAAGCTTTCTTT
CASSYGSGRGTEAFF
>TRBV7-9|few|NA|TRBJ2-3
TGTGCCAGCAGCCACCTTACATACGATACGCAGTATTTT
CASSHLTYDTQYF
>TRBV7-2|NA|NA|TRBJ2-5
TGTGCCAGCAGCTTAGCGCTGGGAACATCGACCCAGTACTTC
CASSLALGTSTQYF
>TRBV11-1|NA|NA|TRBJ2-5
TGTGCCAGCAGCTTCGTCGGAATGCAAGAGACCCAGTACTTC
CASSFVGMQETQYF
>TRBV6-2/TRBV6-3|NA|NA|TRBJ2-5
TGTGCCAGCAGTTACGACAGGCCGTACCAAGAGACCCAGTACTTC
CASSYDRPYQETQYF
>TRBV9|NA|NA|TRBJ2-1
TGTGCCAGCAGCGTAGGAGGAGACCTCTCCAATGAGCAGTTCTTC
CASSVGGDLSNEQFF
>TRBV7-2|many|NA|TRBJ2-3
TGTGCCAGCAGCTTAGGCCCGACAGGCAAGACAGATACGCAGTATTTT
CASSLGPTGKTDTQYF
>TRBV20-1|once|TRBD1|TRBJ1-4
TGCAGTGCCCACGACAGGGTTAAGGAAAAACTGTTTTTT
CSAHDRVKEKLFF